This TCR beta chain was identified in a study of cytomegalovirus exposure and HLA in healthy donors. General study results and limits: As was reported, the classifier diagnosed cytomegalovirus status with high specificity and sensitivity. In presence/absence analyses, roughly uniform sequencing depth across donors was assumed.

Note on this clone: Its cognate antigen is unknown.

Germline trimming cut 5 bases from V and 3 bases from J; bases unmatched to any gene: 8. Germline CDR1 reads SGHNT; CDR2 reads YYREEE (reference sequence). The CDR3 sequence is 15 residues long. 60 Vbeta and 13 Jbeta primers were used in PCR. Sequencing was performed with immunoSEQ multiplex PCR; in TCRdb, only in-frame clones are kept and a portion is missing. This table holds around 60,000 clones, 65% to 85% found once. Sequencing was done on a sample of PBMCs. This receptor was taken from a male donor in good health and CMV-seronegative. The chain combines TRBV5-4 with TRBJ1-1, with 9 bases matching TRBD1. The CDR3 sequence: CASRPPQGADTEAFF. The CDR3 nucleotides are TGTGCCAGCAGGCCCCCACAGGGGGCGGACACTGAAGCTTTCTTT. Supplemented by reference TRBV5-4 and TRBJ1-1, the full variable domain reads ETGVTQSPTHLIKTRGQQVTLRCSSQSGHNTVSWYQQALGQGPQFIFQYYREEENGRGNFPPRFSGLQFPNYSSELNVNALELDDSALYLCASRPPQGADTEAFFGQGTRLTVV.